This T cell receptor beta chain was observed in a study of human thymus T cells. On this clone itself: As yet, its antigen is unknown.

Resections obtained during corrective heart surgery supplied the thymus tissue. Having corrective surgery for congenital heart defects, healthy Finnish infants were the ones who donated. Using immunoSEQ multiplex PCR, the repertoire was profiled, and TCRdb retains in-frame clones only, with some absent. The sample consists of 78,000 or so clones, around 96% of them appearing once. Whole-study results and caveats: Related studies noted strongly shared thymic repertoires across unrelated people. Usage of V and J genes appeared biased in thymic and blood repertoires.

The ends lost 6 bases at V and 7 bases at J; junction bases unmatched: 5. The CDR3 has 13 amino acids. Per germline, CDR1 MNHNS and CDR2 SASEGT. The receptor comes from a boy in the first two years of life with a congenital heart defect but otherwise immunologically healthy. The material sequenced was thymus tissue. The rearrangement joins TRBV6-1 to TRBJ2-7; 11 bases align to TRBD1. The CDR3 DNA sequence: TGTGCCAGCAGCGGACAGGGGGCGGGTGAGCAGTACTTC. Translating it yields CASSGQGAGEQYF.